A selection of T cell receptor beta chains follows, all from one sample in a study of T-cell memory formation after mild COVID-19. TCRdb analysed the 5' RACE reads with MiXCR anew, one entry per CDR3 protein. Among 130,000 to 150,000 distinct CDR3 sequences listed, under 25% were seen once. Sequences were obtained from PBMCs or a T cell subset sorted from them (not recorded which). All receptors derive from an adult woman who had mild COVID-19 (a few samples of this study predate the infection). Cell type and time point are not known. The CDR3 runs from the conserved cysteine through the conserved F or W. The D gene is left open where the match is weak. Some rows have no size entry. The others give once, few or many, or a class for an expanded clone.

many | - | TRBJ2-2 | TRBV11-2 | TGTGCCAGCAGCCGGAGATGGGCCGGGGAGCTGTTTTTT | CASSRRWAGELFF
- | - | TRBJ2-5 | TRBV7-3 | TGTGCCAGCAGCTTAAGTGGTTGGGAGGAGACCCAGTACTTC | CASSLSGWEETQYF
many | - | TRBJ2-5 | TRBV5-1 | TGTGCCAGCAGTTTGCGTCAAGAGACCCAGTACTTC | CASSLRQETQYF
- | - | TRBJ1-2 | TRBV9 | TGTGCCAGTCGGGCGGCTAACTATGGCTACACCTTC | CASRAANYGYTF
few | - | TRBJ2-5 | TRBV12-3/TRBV12-4 | TGTGCCAGCAGTTTCTCAGGGACTGGGGAGACCCAGTACTTC | CASSFSGTGETQYF
- | - | TRBJ1-2 | TRBV7-9 | TGTGCCAGCAGCACGGAGGAACCACTAAGGGGCTACACCTTC | CASSTEEPLRGYTF
few | - | TRBJ2-2 | TRBV11-2 | TGTGCCAGCAGCTTAATTCGGGGTGGAACCGGGGAGCTGTTTTTT | CASSLIRGGTGELFF
few | TRBD2 | TRBJ2-1 | TRBV7-9 | TGTGCCAGCAGCTTAACGGGACTAGCGGGTGGTGAGCAGTTCTTC | CASSLTGLAGGEQFF
few | TRBD1 | TRBJ2-7 | TRBV2 | TGTGCCACCACCAGGGGGTACGAGCAGTACTTC | CATTRGYEQYF
- | - | TRBJ1-5 | TRBV4-1 | TGCGCCAGCAGCCAAGACGAAGGGGCCCTCCATCAGCCCCAGCATTTT | CASSQDEGALHQPQHF
- | TRBD1 | TRBJ2-2 | TRBV30 | TGTGCCTGGAGTTGGGGACAGCCCACCGGGGAGCTGTTTTTT | CAWSWGQPTGELFF
few | - | TRBJ1-1 | TRBV12-3/TRBV12-4 | TGTGCCAGCAGTACAGGGTATGCCACTGAAGCTTTCTTT | CASSTGYATEAFF
few | - | TRBJ2-6 | TRBV7-8 | TGTGCCAGCACCACTTCCCTTGGGGCCAACGTCCTGACTTTC | CASTTSLGANVLTF
few | TRBD2 | TRBJ2-7 | TRBV7-2 | TGTGCCAGCAGCGGAGCGGGAGTGATTTACGAGCAGTACTTC | CASSGAGVIYEQYF
- | - | TRBJ2-3 | TRBV19 | TGTGCCAGTAGTATACGGTCCTCTAGCACAGATACGCAGTATTTT | CASSIRSSSTDTQYF